This is a list of T cell receptor beta chains from one sample in a study of shared clonotypes between healthy human individuals. Clones were read by immunoSEQ multiplex PCR, and TCRdb kept only the in-frame ones, dropping some. The table has 2 million or so clones, around 96% seen once; the top ten hold 0.9% to 1.4%. The material sequenced was naive CD8+ T cells sorted from blood. Receptor source: a young man in good health. CDR3s include the opening cysteine and the closing phenylalanine or tryptophan. A D gene is named only where the DNA matches it firmly. Clone sizes are given selectively: once, few, many, or a class where the clone is expanded.

.	TRBV6-5	.	TRBJ2-3	TGTGCCAGCAGTTATGTGGGCACAGATACGCAGTATTTT	CASSYVGTDTQYF
.	TRBV4-1	once	TRBJ1-4	TGCGCCAGCAACCCAGAGTCTTCAACTAATGAAAAACTGTTTTTT	CASNPESSTNEKLFF
TRBD1	TRBV28	.	TRBJ1-5	TGTGCCAGCAGTTTGCAGGGACAGGGGAATCAGCCCCAGCATTTT	CASSLQGQGNQPQHF
.	TRBV5-3	.	TRBJ1-2	TGTGCCAGAAGCTTGGAATACGGCTACACCTTC	CARSLEYGYTF
.	TRBV7-9	.	TRBJ1-2	TGTGCCAGCAGCTTAGGAACTAACTATGGCTACACCTTC	CASSLGTNYGYTF
TRBD1	TRBV27	.	TRBJ2-7	TGTGCCAGCGGGCGCGGGACAGGGTTCTACGAGCAGTACTTC	CASGRGTGFYEQYF
TRBD1	TRBV7-9	.	TRBJ1-1	TGTGCCAGCAGCTTACCTCTGGGACAGGGATCCACTGAAGCTTTCTTT	CASSLPLGQGSTEAFF
.	TRBV19	once	TRBJ2-7	TGTGCCAGTAGCGTCGGTGAGGGCTTCTACGAGCAGTACTTC	CASSVGEGFYEQYF
.	TRBV27	.	TRBJ1-2	TGTGCCAGCAGTCCACTCCCCGGAGGGGGCTATGGCTACACCTTC	CASSPLPGGGYGYTF
.	TRBV5-4	.	TRBJ1-2	TGTGCCAGCAGCTTGGATCAGAGTTACTATGGCTACACCTTC	CASSLDQSYYGYTF
.	TRBV7-9	.	TRBJ2-1	TGTGCCAGCAGCTTAGGGGAGGCCGAGGACCCACGTTGGGATGAGCAGTTCTTC	CASSLGEAEDPRWDEQFF
TRBD2	TRBV27	.	TRBJ2-3	TGTGCCAGCAACTTCCTAGCGGAATACACAGATACGCAGTATTTT	CASNFLAEYTDTQYF
.	TRBV6-5	few	TRBJ2-1	TGTGCCAGCAGCGCGGGCCACAATGAGCAGTTCTTC	CASSAGHNEQFF
TRBD1	TRBV4-2	once	TRBJ1-1	TGTGCCAGCAGCCTTAACGACAGGGTCGCTGAAGCTTTCTTT	CASSLNDRVAEAFF
TRBD1	TRBV15	.	TRBJ2-5	TGTGCCACCAGCAGAGAGGAAGACAGGGCGGCCTTTTGGGAGACCCAGTACTTC	CATSREEDRAAFWETQYF
.	TRBV11-2	.	TRBJ2-7	TGTGCCAGCAGCTTAGATAATAACGGGGTCTACGAGCAGTACTTC	CASSLDNNGVYEQYF
.	TRBV6-1	once	TRBJ1-5	TGTGCCAGCAGTGACGGTGGGGTTAGTCAGCCCCAGCATTTT	CASSDGGVSQPQHF
.	TRBV5-8	.	TRBJ1-2	TGTGCCAGCAGCTCAAGGCCCGAGAGTACGGAAGGCTACACCTTC	CASSSRPESTEGYTF
TRBD2	TRBV27	.	TRBJ2-1	TGTGCCAGCAGTAGTCGGGGGGTCCGATCTTTTGATGAGCAGTTCTTC	CASSSRGVRSFDEQFF
.	TRBV7-8	.	TRBJ2-3	TGTGCCAGCACCCTGGCCGAGGGAAGGAGGACAGATACGCAGTATTTT	CASTLAEGRRTDTQYF
.	TRBV5-6	.	TRBJ2-1	TGTGCCAGCAGCTCGGGAGTTGGGAATGAGCAGTTCTTC	CASSSGVGNEQFF
TRBD1	TRBV5-6	once	TRBJ1-6	TGTGCCAGCAGCTGGGACAGGTATAATTCACCCCTCCACTTT	CASSWDRYNSPLHF
TRBD1	TRBV11-2	few	TRBJ2-7	TGTGCCAGCAGCTGGGACAGGGACGAGCAGTACTTC	CASSWDRDEQYF
TRBD1	TRBV9	.	TRBJ2-1	TGTGCCAGCAGCGTAGAGGGGACAGGGGTGAAGGAGCAGTTCTTC	CASSVEGTGVKEQFF
.	TRBV5-5	.	TRBJ2-1	TGTGCCAGCAGCTTGCATCTACAGGACTTGGGTGAGCAGTTCTTC	CASSLHLQDLGEQFF
.	TRBV5-6	.	TRBJ2-7	TGTGCCAGCGGCTATGGGGAGGTTTTCGCCTACGAGCAGTACTTC	CASGYGEVFAYEQYF
TRBD1	TRBV5-1	.	TRBJ2-7	TGCGCCAGCAGCTTACGACAGGGGCAGAGCCACGAGCAGTACTTC	CASSLRQGQSHEQYF
.	TRBV2	.	TRBJ2-7	TGTGTCAGCAGTAAGGGAAAAGGAGGGACGGTGTACGAGCAGTACTTC	CVSSKGKGGTVYEQYF
.	TRBV9	.	TRBJ1-2	TGTGCCAGCAGTGAATTAGGGGGTACCTATGGCTACACCTTC	CASSELGGTYGYTF
.	TRBV12-5	.	TRBJ2-7	TGTGCTAGTGGTTCCCCCCCCGGGACGGACCCAAACTACGAGCAGTACTTC	CASGSPPGTDPNYEQYF
.	TRBV7-9	.	TRBJ2-7	TGTGCCAGCAGCTTAGGAGGGGAAGAGAGCTCCTACGAGCAGTACTTC	CASSLGGEESSYEQYF
.	TRBV27	.	TRBJ2-7	TGTGCCAGCAGTTGGAAAGGGGGATATTACGAGCAGTACTTC	CASSWKGGYYEQYF